Included here is one T cell receptor beta chain sequence, with context. This sample stems from a study of blood T cell repertoires in COVID-19. CDR1 ENHRY and CDR2 SYGVKD come from the germline V gene. The J segment lost 0 bases and the V segment lost 11 bases, leaving 3 bases of the junction unmatched. The CDR3 runs 13 residues. Sequencing used immunoSEQ multiplex PCR; TCRdb keeps in-frame clones, though not all of them. This sample has 310,000 or so clones, with just over 90% found just once. This chain joins TRBV10-3 and TRBJ2-7; 11 nucleotides agree with TRBD2. This TCR came from a woman in her 30s with COVID-19, enrolled during active disease. Specimen: peripheral blood. This chain's CDR3 is CAAGLADSYEQYF. In nucleotides, the CDR3 is TGTGCCGCGGGACTAGCGGACTCCTACGAGCAGTACTTC.